The clone carrying this T cell receptor (beta chain) was seen repeatedly, ten times or more. CDR1 is SEHNR, CDR2 FQNEAQ, per germline (reference sequence). CDR3 length equals 17 residues. V lost 2 bases, J lost 1 base, and 4 bases stayed unmatched. TCRdb independently ran MiXCR on the 5' RACE reads; one entry per CDR3 protein. The repertoire has tens of thousands of distinct CDR3 sequences, around 8% of them found once; the top ten carry about 9.2%. The sample is drawn from a study of early T cells in non-severe SARS-CoV-2 infection. The gene calls are TRBV7-9 and TRBJ2-5; 13 nucleotides line up with TRBD2. This receptor was obtained from an adult who was a healthcare worker with PCR-confirmed SARS-CoV-2 infection or an uninfected control (not recorded which). Sequenced material: whole blood. CDR3 region: CASSLPTSGGIQETQYF. The CDR3 nucleotides are TGTGCCAGCAGCTTACCGACTAGCGGGGGGATCCAAGAGACCCAGTACTTC.